These 5 T cell receptor beta chains originate from one sample sequenced in a study of blood T cell repertoires in COVID-19. Sequencing used immunoSEQ multiplex PCR; TCRdb keeps in-frame clones, though not all of them. Among about 300,000 clones listed, roughly 86% were seen once. Material: peripheral blood. The receptors shown here come from a man between 18 and 29 years old with active or convalescent COVID-19.

The V gene is TRBV12-3 or TRBV12-4, the J gene TRBJ2-2; 8 nucleotides align to TRBD2. V was pared by 10 bases and J by 5 bases, with 6 bases of the junction left unmatched. The CDR3 loop spans 13 amino acids. CDR3 sequence: CATVAGFTGELFF. The CDR3 DNA sequence: TGTGCCACGGTAGCGGGGTTTACCGGGGAGCTGTTTTTT.

The chain is built from TRBV11-2 and TRBJ2-3; 9 nucleotides line up with TRBD2. Looked up from germline, CDR1 is SGHAT and CDR2 is FQNNGV. The length of the CDR3 is 16 residues. With V trimmed by 0 bases and J by 5 bases, 6 bases remained unmatched. The CDR3 bases are TGTGCCAGCAGCTTAGATATGCGGGGGGGCCAAGATACGCAGTATTTT. Translated: CASSLDMRGGQDTQYF.

This clone was picked up one time. The sample has other DNA sequences that encode this CDR3 too. This chain joins TRBV27 and TRBJ1-5; 9 nucleotides match TRBD1. CDR3 size: 14 residues. Per the germline V gene, CDR1 is MNHEY and CDR2 is SMNVEV (reference sequence). J lost 4 bases, V lost 6 bases, and 4 bases had no gene match. In DNA, the CDR3 is TGTGCCAGCAGAACAGGGGGCGGAAATCAGCCCCAGCATTTT. Its translation is CASRTGGGNQPQHF.

As concerns this clone: A read error may produce the germline difference seen at one junction end. The chain recombines TRBV2 with TRBJ2-1; tentatively, D is TRBD2 (6 bases). This CDR3 has 15 amino acids. The V gene's germline CDR1 is SNHLY and CDR2 FYNNEI. The CDR3 region has the DNA TGTGCCAGCAGGGAAGGGGACTTTGCTGCGGGTGAGCAGTTCTTC. Amino acid sequence: CASREGDFAAGEQFF. Based on the CDR3 plus reference TRBV2 and TRBJ2-1, the full variable domain is EPEVTQTPSHQVTQMGQEVILRCVPISNHLYFYWYRQILGQKVEFLVSFYNNEISEKSEIFDDQFSVERPDGSNFTLKIRSTKLEDSAMYFCASREGDFAAGEQFFGPGTRLTVL.

The chain uses TRBV25-1 and TRBJ2-7; 8 bases are a match to TRBD1. V lost 1 base to trimming and J lost 2 bases; unmatched junction nucleotides: 4. Germline values: CDR1 MGHDK, CDR2 SYGVNS. The CDR3 has 15 amino acids. CDR3 in amino acids: CASSELGQGAYEQYF. The CDR3 DNA is TGTGCCAGCAGTGAATTAGGACAGGGAGCCTACGAGCAGTACTTC.